This section outlines one T cell receptor beta chain sequence together with its context. Germline CDR1 SGHTA, CDR2 FQGNSA. J was trimmed by 8 bases and V by 1 base; bases with no gene match: 14. The CDR3 consists of 17 residues. Generated by immunoSEQ multiplex PCR, the TCRdb table keeps only in-frame clones and is missing some. The repertoire holds 85,000 to 100,000 clones, with around 93% as singletons. The data were taken from a study of T cell changes during pregnancy in multiple sclerosis. The sequencing used peripheral blood, collected after pregnancy. The clonotype comes from a female donor with multiple sclerosis, enrolled in a pregnancy study. The chain has TRBV7-2 and TRBJ2-1, with TRBD2 matching 7 bases. The CDR3 nucleotides read TGTGCCAGCAGCTTAGTGGCCCTAGCGGAGACTGGGCATGAGCAGTTCTTC. As protein: CASSLVALAETGHEQFF. Full variable domain (rest looked up from reference TRBV7-2 and TRBJ2-1): GAGVSQSPSNKVTEKGKDVELRCDPISGHTALYWYRQSLGQGLEFLIYFQGNSAPDKSGLPSDRFSAERTGGSVSTLTIQRTQQEDSAVYLCASSLVALAETGHEQFFGPGTRLTVL.